A single sample gave rise to the 17 T cell receptor beta chains below, sequenced in a study of tumor and adjacent non-tumor tissue in lung cancer. Three rounds of nested PCR, following a modified ARM-PCR protocol, produced the TCRbeta library. TCRdb reanalysed the multiplex PCR reads using MiXCR and keeps one entry per CDR3 protein. This sample has 200,000 or so distinct CDR3 sequences, with around 71% found just once. RNA was extracted from bulk tissue without any cell sorting. Sequenced material: lung tumor tissue. The origin of the receptors is a man in his sixties with non-small cell lung cancer.

The J gene is TRBJ2-7, the V gene TRBV4-3; 7 bases fit TRBD1. The CDR3 has 15 residues. CDR1 and CDR2 from the germline V gene are LGHNA and YSLEER. V shed 4 bases and J 7 bases; nucleotides not matched to a gene: 13. The CDR3 sequence: CASSPGQENYREQYF. Here the CDR3 DNA reads TGCGCCAGCAGCCCAGGACAGGAAAATTATAGGGAGCAGTACTTC.

Of note for this clonotype: Since a much larger clone is just one base distant, this may be a read error. The gene calls are TRBV5-5 and TRBJ2-7, with 7 bases identical to TRBD2. Losses at the gene ends were 7 bases for V and 0 bases for J; bases not matched to a gene: 10. Germline CDR1 is SGHKS and CDR2 is YYEKEE (reference sequence). The CDR3 spans 15 residues. The CDR3 sequence: CASGTHRGSSYEQYF. CDR3 in DNA: TGTGCCAGCGGAACTCATCGCGGGAGCTCCTACGAGCAGTACTTC.

This clonotype has more than one count but fewer than ten. V and J are TRBV20-1 and TRBJ1-5; possibly TRBD1 for D (6 bases). The V end lost 6 bases, the J end lost 3 bases, and 15 bases lay between the germline ends. Germline-derived CDR1 and CDR2 are DFQATT and SNEGSKA (reference sequence). This CDR3 comprises 14 residues. The CDR3 reads CSALKGGPNQPQHF. CDR3 DNA sequence: TGCAGTGCCCTAAAGGGGGGACCCAATCAGCCCCAGCATTTT.

Points on this clonotype: Given a much more abundant clone one base away, this may be a read error. This rearrangement joins TRBV6-1 to TRBJ2-3, with TRBD2 matching over 9 bases. With V trimmed by 6 bases and J by 7 bases, 8 bases remained unmatched. The CDR3 length is 14 residues. Germline V gene lookup returns CDR1 MNHNS and CDR2 SASEGT. The CDR3 DNA sequence: TGTGCCAGCAGCCCTAGCGGGGATAAAAATACGCAGTATTTT. It is translated as CASSPSGDKNTQYF.

This clonotype was counted a single time. It may be a read error: a sequence one base away is much more abundant. The genes are TRBV4-2 and TRBJ2-3, with D possibly being TRBD2 (5 bases). This CDR3 spans 16 amino acids. V lost 4 bases and J lost 1, with 15 bases in between. CDR1 LGHNA and CDR2 YNFKEQ come from the germline V gene. The CDR3 DNA follows: TGTGCCAGCAGCCCCGACCCTGACTACGGCACAGATACGCAGTATTTT. It specifies CASSPDPDYGTDTQYF.

A word on this clonotype: The conserved phenylalanine or tryptophan is not found at the CDR3 terminus, so this likely reflects a read error. V usage is TRBV11-2 and J usage is TRBJ1-6; 9 nucleotides line up with TRBD1. CDR3 length: 15 amino acids. Germline CDR1 reads SGHAT; CDR2 reads FQNNGV. The CDR3 nucleotides are TGTGCCAGCAGCTTAGAAACAGGGGGCTTTTCATCCCTCCACATT. This encodes CASSLETGGFSSLHI.

In regard to this clonotype: This could be a read error, since a much larger clone is one nucleotide away. The gene calls are TRBV20-1 and TRBJ2-7; 9 bases align to TRBD2. The V segment lost 8 bases and the J segment 5 bases; nucleotides outside the gene matches: 13. The CDR3 runs 14 residues. CDR1 is DFQATT and CDR2 is SNEGSKA in the germline V gene (reference sequence). CDR3 coding DNA: TGCAGTACTCATTTGGGACTAGCTCCCCACGAGCAGTACTTC. This sequence encodes CSTHLGLAPHEQYF.

The J gene is TRBJ2-2, the V gene TRBV12-3 or TRBV12-4; D ambiguous. The CDR3 runs to 13 residues. V was trimmed by 10 bases and J by 7 bases, leaving 16 bases between them. The DNA of the CDR3 is TGTGCCAACATCCCTAGTGGGTACGGGGAGCTGTTTTTT. This translates into CANIPSGYGELFF.

A note on this clonotype: This may come from a read error, since a much larger clone is one base off. V usage is TRBV5-1 and J usage is TRBJ2-1; TRBD2 aligns across 12 bases. With 0 bases clipped from V and 13 bases from J, the junction kept 8 bases outside the gene matches. CDR1 SGHRS and CDR2 YFSETQ come from the germline V gene. The length of the CDR3 is 15 residues. The CDR3 sequence: CASSLGALAGGAQFF. For the CDR3, the DNA is TGCGCCAGCAGCTTGGGGGCACTAGCGGGGGGAGCCCAGTTCTTC.

As concerns this clonotype: The CDR3 end shows no conserved phenylalanine or tryptophan, and so a read error is likely. This chain joins TRBV5-6 and TRBJ1-2, with 8 nucleotides matching TRBD1. Germline V lookup: CDR1 SGHDT, CDR2 YYEEEE. This CDR3 has 17 amino acids. CDR3 sequence: CASSFLDRDGPNYDYTL. The CDR3 nucleotides are TGTGCCAGCAGCTTCCTGGACAGGGATGGCCCTAACTATGACTACACCCTC.

As regards this clonotype: One junction end disagrees with the germline gene, perhaps due to a read error. The chain employs TRBV29-1 and TRBJ2-7; D is perhaps TRBD1 (5 bases). This CDR3 spans 15 amino acids. Germline V gene lookup returns CDR1 SQVTM and CDR2 ANQGSEA. DNA for the CDR3: TGCAGCATTGACCGCGACAGAGTTTTAGCCTACGAACAGTACTTC. Its translation: CSIDRDRVLAYEQYF.

This clonotype appeared many times. The chain joins TRBV4-3 to TRBJ1-1; D gene ambiguous. Germline V CDR1 and CDR2: LGHNA, YSLEER. The CDR3 has 13 residues. Trimming shortened V by 2 bases and J by 4 bases, and 8 bases separated the two germline ends. The CDR3 reads CASSQSPVTEAFF. The CDR3 region has the DNA TGCGCCAGCAGCCAATCCCCGGTCACTGAAGCTTTCTTT.

V is TRBV21-1 and J is TRBJ2-7; TRBD1, the table's D call, lacks a check against the DNA. TRBV21-1 is recorded as a pseudogene. The CDR3 sequence is 13 residues long. The CDR3 sequence: CARTLGGIYEQYF. DNA of the CDR3: TGTGCCAGGACCCTCGGGGGGATCTACGAGCAGTACTTC.

The rearrangement uses TRBV29-1 and TRBJ2-1; 12 nucleotides align to TRBD2. J lost 2 bases, V lost 6 bases, and 8 bases had no gene match. The CDR3 length is 16 residues. Per germline, CDR1 SQVTM and CDR2 ANQGSEA. The CDR3 sequence: CSVGLAGTVTYNEQFF. The CDR3 DNA follows: TGCAGCGTAGGACTAGCGGGAACCGTGACCTACAATGAGCAGTTCTTC.

Comments on this clonotype: A much larger clone lies one base from this, so it may be a read error. The chain joins TRBV4-3 to TRBJ2-7, with a tentative D call TRBD2 (5 bases). Germline V gene lookup returns CDR1 LGHNA and CDR2 YSLEER. This CDR3 has 16 amino acids. The CDR3 DNA sequence: TGCGCCAACAGCCAAATGTATCTAGCCGTCTCCTACGAGCAGTACTTC. This codes for CANSQMYLAVSYEQYF.

The chain uses TRBV4-3 and TRBJ2-7, with a tentative D call TRBD2 (6 bases). The CDR3 contains 13 residues. V dropped 4 bases and J dropped 5 bases, with 12 bases sitting between them. Per germline, CDR1 LGHNA and CDR2 YSLEER. The CDR3, as DNA: TGCGCCAGCAGCCGAGATCGCGGGGACGAGCAGTACTTC. It translates to CASSRDRGDEQYF.

Note on this clonotype: A single base separates this from a much larger clone, so it may be a read error. The CDR3 ends on some other residue instead of the conserved phenylalanine or tryptophan, so this is likely a read error. The V call is TRBV20-1, the J call TRBJ2-5; D remains unclear. CDR1 DFQATT and CDR2 SNEGSKA come from the germline V gene (reference sequence). CDR3 length equals 13 residues. The CDR3 DNA is TGCAGTGCCAGAGTCCCTCCCCAAGAGACCCAGTACGTC. Translation gives CSARVPPQETQYV.